The next 10 T cell receptor beta chains were all read from a single sample in a study of regulatory T cells in long-lasting Graves disease. Time point in this sample: newly diagnosed GD, antithyroid drugs for less than 3 months. From RNA extracted from PBMCs, the TCR library was made. Relying on iRepertoire HTBI primers and Arm-PCR of CDR3 regions, the team built TCR beta libraries. TCRdb processed the multiplex PCR reads anew with MiXCR; each CDR3 protein has one entry. The repertoire holds some 250,000 distinct CDR3 sequences, with approximately 18% as singletons. These data were also filed under a second study, of T cells in Graves' hyperthyroidism and ophthalmopathy.

Material: peripheral blood mononuclear cells (PBMCs), obtained at new diagnosis, from a patient treated with antithyroid drugs. The receptors originated from a woman aged 25 to 39 with Graves disease.

The chain links TRBV5-1 to TRBJ1-2; D is unclear. The ends were cut back, 4 bases at V and 4 bases at J, with 8 bases in the middle. The CDR3 loop spans 12 amino acids. CDR1 SGHRS and CDR2 YFSETQ come from the germline V gene. DNA for the CDR3: TGCGCCAGCAGCCCTACAGCCTATGGCTACACCTTC. Translating gives CASSPTAYGYTF.

This clonotype was seen repeatedly, ten times or more. This sequence joins TRBV6-1 and TRBJ1-2, with a tentative D call TRBD1 (6 bases). The V gene lost 4 bases and the J gene lost 7 bases, with 19 bases spanning the gap. Germline V gene data show CDR1 as MNHNS and CDR2 as SASEGT. The CDR3 is 15 residues long. The CDR3 sequence: CASSATGTLDPGYTF. DNA of the CDR3: TGTGCCAGCAGTGCTACCGGGACACTCGATCCTGGCTACACCTTC.

This clonotype was seen ten or more times. This chain joins TRBV4-1 and TRBJ1-2, with 8 bases matching TRBD1. V lost 3 bases, J lost 0 bases, and 9 bases stayed unmatched. CDR1 and CDR2 (germline): MGHRA, YSYEKL. The CDR3 has 17 residues. CDR3 DNA sequence: TGCGCCAGCAGCCACGGTCTTCGGGACAGGACTAACTATGGCTACACCTTC. It translates to CASSHGLRDRTNYGYTF.

V usage is TRBV20-1 and J usage is TRBJ1-1; D is ambiguous. V was pared by 0 bases and J by 8 bases, with 19 bases between. This CDR3 has 15 amino acids. Germline V gene sequence: CDR1 DFQATT, CDR2 SNEGSKA (reference sequence). CDR3 bases: TGCAGTGCTAGAGATCAAAGGGCCACCCGGAAGGAAGCTTTCTTT. Translating it yields CSARDQRATRKEAFF.

This clonotype was picked up many times. The rearrangement links TRBV2 to TRBJ1-2; 9 nucleotides line up with TRBD1. The J segment lost 3 bases and the V segment lost 10 bases, leaving 3 bases of the junction unmatched. The CDR3 is 12 amino acids. CDR1 is SNHLY and CDR2 is FYNNEI in the germline V gene. In DNA form, the CDR3 reads TGTGCCACCGGGACAGGGTACTATGGCTACACCTTC. It yields the protein CATGTGYYGYTF.

Turning to this clonotype: A read error is possible here, since a much larger clone lies one base away. V is TRBV2 and J is TRBJ1-1; 7 bases are a match to TRBD1. CDR3 length: 15 residues. J lost 1 base, V lost 5 bases, and 7 bases had no gene match. The germline V gene has CDR1 SNHLY and CDR2 FYNNEI. CDR3 sequence reads: CASSWGQNGNTEAFF. The CDR3 DNA is TGTGCCAGCAGTTGGGGACAGAATGGGAACACTGAAGCTTTCTTT. Based on the CDR3 plus reference TRBV2 and TRBJ1-1, the full variable domain is EPEVTQTPSHQVTQMGQEVILRCVPISNHLYFYWYRQILGQKVEFLVSFYNNEISEKSEIFDDQFSVERPDGSNFTLKIRSTKLEDSAMYFCASSWGQNGNTEAFFGQGTRLTVV.

This clonotype was recorded a few times. The rearrangement uses TRBV12-3 or TRBV12-4 and TRBJ2-3, with 12 nucleotides matching TRBD2. V trimming: 4 bases; J trimming: 3 bases; junction bases outside the gene matches: 8. The CDR3 has 17 residues. CDR3 in amino acids: CASSSPGLAGSTDTQYF. In nucleotides, the CDR3 is TGTGCCAGCAGTTCCCCCGGACTAGCGGGAAGTACAGATACGCAGTATTTT.

The table lists this clonotype with a few counts. This chain links TRBV9 with TRBJ1-5; D may be TRBD1 (6 bases). The CDR3 has 14 amino acids. Trimming shortened V by 3 bases and J by 7 bases, and 14 bases separated the two germline ends. Germline assignment: CDR1 SGDLS and CDR2 YYNGEE. In DNA, the CDR3 is TGTGCCAGCAGCGCCCGAGGGGGGAAGCAGCCCCAGCATTTT. Translating gives CASSARGGKQPQHF.

This clonotype was counted ten times or more. The V and J genes are TRBV12-3 or TRBV12-4 and TRBJ2-7; no clear D gene. V was pared by 7 bases and J by 3 bases, with 10 bases between. The CDR3 has 12 amino acids. The chain's CDR3 is CASTFPVYEQYF. DNA for the CDR3: TGTGCCAGCACTTTCCCGGTCTACGAGCAGTACTTC.

Concerning this clonotype itself: A far larger clone differs by one base, so this is likely a read error. The CDR3 ends on some other residue instead of the conserved phenylalanine or tryptophan, so this is likely a read error. The rearrangement links TRBV12-3 or TRBV12-4 to TRBJ1-2; D uncertain. The CDR3 runs 14 residues. V gave up 5 bases and J gave up 4 bases, with 14 bases separating them. The CDR3 sequence: CASSDSGVGYGYTS. The CDR3, as DNA: TGTGCCAGCAGTGACTCGGGCGTCGGCTATGGCTACACCTCC.